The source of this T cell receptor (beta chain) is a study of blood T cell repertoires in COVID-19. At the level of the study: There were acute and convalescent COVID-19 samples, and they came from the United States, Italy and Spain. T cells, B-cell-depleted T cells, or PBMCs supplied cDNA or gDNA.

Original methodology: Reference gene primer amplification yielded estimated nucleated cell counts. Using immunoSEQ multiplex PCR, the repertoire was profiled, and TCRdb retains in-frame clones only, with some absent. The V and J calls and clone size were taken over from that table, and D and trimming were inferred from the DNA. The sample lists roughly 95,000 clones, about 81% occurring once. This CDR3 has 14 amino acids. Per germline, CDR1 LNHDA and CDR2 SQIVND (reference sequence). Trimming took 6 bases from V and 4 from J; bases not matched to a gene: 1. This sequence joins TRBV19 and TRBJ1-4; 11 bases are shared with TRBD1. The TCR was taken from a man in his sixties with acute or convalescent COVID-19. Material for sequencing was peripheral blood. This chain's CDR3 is CASRDRGLNEKLFF. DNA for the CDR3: TGTGCCAGTAGGGACAGGGGGCTTAATGAAAAACTGTTTTTT.